This T cell receptor beta chain stems from a study of OX40 agonist ivuxolimab in advanced cancers. Overall study: Ivuxolimab, which patients received intravenously every 2 weeks, was dosed at 0.01 to 10 mg/kg.

The protocol was immunoSEQ multiplex PCR, while the TCRdb copy is restricted to in-frame clones and leaves out a portion. The sample lists 7,500 to 9,500 clones; roughly 70% were seen once. Study-wide points: What antigens the expanded peripheral T cells recognized was never established.

Comments on this clone: What it recognizes is unknown.

The ends were cut back, 6 bases at V and 2 bases at J, with 13 bases in the middle. The CDR3 spans 15 residues. In germline, CDR1 is LNHDA, CDR2 SQIVND (reference sequence). The receptor comes from an adult with an advanced solid tumor such as melanoma, head and neck, liver or kidney cancer. The rearrangement links TRBV19 to TRBJ2-2; no clear D. The sample in question was CD4+ or CD8+ T cells sorted from blood, obtained in a trial of the OX40 agonist ivuxolimab. The CDR3 spells CASSNRWGNTGELFF. As DNA, the CDR3 is TGTGCCAGTAGCAACCGGTGGGGAAACACCGGGGAGCTGTTTTTT.